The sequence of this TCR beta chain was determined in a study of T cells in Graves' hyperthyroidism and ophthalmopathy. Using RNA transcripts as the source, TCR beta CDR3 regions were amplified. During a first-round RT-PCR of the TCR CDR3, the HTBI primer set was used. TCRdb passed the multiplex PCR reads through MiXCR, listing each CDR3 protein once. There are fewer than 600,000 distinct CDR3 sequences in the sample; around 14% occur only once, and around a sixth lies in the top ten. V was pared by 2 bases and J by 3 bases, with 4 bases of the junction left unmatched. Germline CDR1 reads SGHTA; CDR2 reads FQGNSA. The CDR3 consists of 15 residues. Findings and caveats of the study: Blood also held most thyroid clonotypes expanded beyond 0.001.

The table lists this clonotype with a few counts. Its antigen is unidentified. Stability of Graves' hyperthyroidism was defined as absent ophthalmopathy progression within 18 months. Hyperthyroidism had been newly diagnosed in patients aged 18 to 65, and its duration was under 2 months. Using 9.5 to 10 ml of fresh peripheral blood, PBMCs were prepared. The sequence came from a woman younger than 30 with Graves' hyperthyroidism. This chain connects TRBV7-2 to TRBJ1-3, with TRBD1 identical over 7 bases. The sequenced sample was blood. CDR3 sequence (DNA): TGTGCCAGCAGCTTAAGGGGACAGCTTGGAAACACCATATATTTT. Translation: CASSLRGQLGNTIYF.